These 25 T cell receptor beta chains share one sample of origin, sequenced in a study of shared clonotypes between healthy human individuals. This table comes from immunoSEQ multiplex PCR, and its TCRdb copy is limited to in-frame clones, with some not included. The data show roughly 1,000,000 clones, with 75% to 80% seen just once and around 0.61% held by the top ten. Sequencing input: memory CD4+ T cells from PBMCs. Subset specified: CD45RA-negative fraction. These receptors were taken from a man aged 18 to 29 in good health. Some clones in this sample may be carry-over from other donors' samples.

The chain links TRBV30 to TRBJ2-5, with 8 nucleotides matching TRBD2. The tail of the sequence fits TRBJ2-7 better, so the J call may be wrong. Germline CDR1 GTSNPN, CDR2 SVGIG (reference sequence). The CDR3 has 15 residues. CDR3 bases: TGTGCCTGGAGCCTCGGACTAGCCGGGACCTACGAGCAGTACTTC. Its translation is CAWSLGLAGTYEQYF.

The chain recombines TRBV7-8 with TRBJ1-3; no clear D. V lost 1 base and J lost 2, with 15 bases in between. CDR3 length equals 17 residues. Germline loops: CDR1 SGHVS, CDR2 FQNEAQ. CDR3 bases: TGTGCCAGCAGCTTAGGGCAAGCGCGACTAACTGGAAACACCATATATTTT. Protein product: CASSLGQARLTGNTIYF.

This clone has at least ten counts. The chain has TRBV10-3 and TRBJ2-7; D is possibly TRBD1 (6 bases). The V end lost 0 bases, the J end lost 1 base, and 16 bases lay between the germline ends. Per the germline V gene, CDR1 is ENHRY and CDR2 is SYGVKD. This CDR3 comprises 17 residues. CDR3 residues: CAISESLAGENSYEQYF. Here the CDR3 DNA reads TGTGCCATCAGTGAGTCCCTTGCAGGGGAAAATTCCTACGAGCAGTACTTC.

The sample holds a few counts of this clone. The rearrangement uses TRBV30 and TRBJ1-5; D is uncertain. The CDR3 has 14 amino acids. V was trimmed by 0 bases and J by 9 bases, leaving 15 bases between them. In germline, CDR1 is GTSNPN, CDR2 SVGIG (reference sequence). The DNA of the CDR3 is TGTGCCTGGAGTGTGGGCCTGAGTCCGTGGCCCCAGCATTTT. Its protein is CAWSVGLSPWPQHF.

This clone was recorded a few times. V usage is TRBV10-3 and J usage is TRBJ1-1, with D possibly matching TRBD1 (5 bases). The germline V gene has CDR1 ENHRY and CDR2 SYGVKD. The CDR3 is 11 residues long. The V gene lost 2 bases and the J gene lost 10 bases, with 8 bases spanning the gap. CDR3 DNA: TGTGCCATCAGTGAGGGCGGGGGAGCTTTCTTT. It specifies CAISEGGGAFF.

The chain is built from TRBV15 and TRBJ2-3; tentatively, D is TRBD1 (6 bases). V shed 4 bases and J shed 4 bases, with 21 bases lying between them. This CDR3 is built from 17 residues. Germline V lookup: CDR1 LNHNV, CDR2 YYDKDF (reference sequence). CDR3 sequence reads: CATSTLWSGVFSDTQYF. As DNA, the CDR3 is TGTGCCACCAGCACCCTCTGGTCAGGGGTGTTTTCAGATACGCAGTATTTT.

V usage is TRBV29-1 and J usage is TRBJ2-5; no firm D call. CDR3 length equals 11 residues. CDR1 and CDR2 (germline): SQVTM, ANQGSEA. Between the trimmed V and J ends, which lost 7 bases and 4 bases, there was a span of 10 bases. CDR3 loop: CSGRLRETQYF. CDR3 bases: TGCAGCGGAAGGCTGAGAGAGACCCAGTACTTC.

This clone was seen only a few times. The CDR3, as DNA: TGCAGCGCCCAGGTGCTAGCGGGAGGTTCTAGCACAGATACGCAGTATTTT. Its translation: CSAQVLAGGSSTDTQYF. The V call is TRBV29-1, the J call TRBJ2-3; TRBD2 agrees at 11 bases. The CDR3 totals 17 residues. The V and J ends lost 7 bases and 0 bases, in that order; junction bases with no gene match: 12. Looked up from germline, CDR1 is SQVTM and CDR2 is ANQGSEA.

The rearrangement joins TRBV5-6 to TRBJ2-3, with 9 bases that match TRBD1. CDR1 is SGHDT and CDR2 is YYEEEE in the germline V gene. CDR3 length: 14 residues. Trimming at V came to 7 bases and at J to 4 bases, leaving 7 bases not matched to a gene. The CDR3 region is CASSQRTGADTQYF. The CDR3 coding sequence is TGTGCCAGCTCTCAGAGGACAGGGGCAGATACGCAGTATTTT.

The V and J genes are TRBV28 and TRBJ1-3; no clear D gene. CDR1 is MDHEN, CDR2 SYDVKM, per germline. The CDR3 totals 14 residues. V shed 5 bases and J shed 0 bases, with 8 bases lying between them. The CDR3 spells CASSPMASGNTIYF. CDR3 nucleotides: TGTGCCAGCAGTCCCATGGCCTCTGGAAACACCATATATTTT.

The chain carries TRBV19 and TRBJ1-2, with D possibly TRBD1 on 6 matching bases. Trimming took off 6 bases at V and 6 bases at J, with 14 bases between the two ends. CDR1 LNHDA and CDR2 SQIVND come from the germline V gene (reference sequence). The CDR3 covers 13 residues. The CDR3 region is CASRQQGGDGYTF. The CDR3 nucleotides read TGTGCCAGTAGGCAACAGGGAGGCGATGGCTACACCTTC. The full variable domain, in which reference TRBV19 and TRBJ1-2 provide the parts outside the CDR3, is DGGITQSPKYLFRKEGQNVTLSCEQNLNHDAMYWYRQDPGQGLRLIYYSQIVNDFQKGDIAEGYSVSREKKESFPLTVTSAQKNPTAFYLCASRQQGGDGYTFGSGTRLTVV.

This chain connects TRBV5-1 to TRBJ2-5; possible D gene TRBD2, 5 bases. Germline V CDR1 and CDR2: SGHRS, YFSETQ. The CDR3 extends over 19 amino acids. With 5 bases removed from V and 5 bases from J, the gap between germline ends came to 31 bases. The CDR3 bases are TGCGCCAGCAGTTCCCGGCCTCTGTTGGGAGAGTCGGGGTGGGAGACCCAGTACTTC. Translated: CASSSRPLLGESGWETQYF.

The chain carries TRBV7-9 and TRBJ2-7, with 7 bases identical to TRBD1. The CDR3 extends over 16 amino acids. The V gene's germline CDR1 is SEHNR and CDR2 FQNEAQ (reference sequence). V lost 2 bases to trimming and J lost 3 bases; unmatched junction nucleotides: 10. The CDR3 DNA sequence: TGTGCCAGCAGCTTAAGAGGGGGCAGGGGCGACTACGAGCAGTACTTC. Translating gives CASSLRGGRGDYEQYF.

CDR3 region: CAWSITANYGYTF. DNA for the CDR3: TGTGCCTGGAGTATCACAGCTAACTATGGCTACACCTTC. The chain combines TRBV30 with TRBJ1-2, with D unclear. This CDR3 region has 13 residues. The germline gives CDR1 GTSNPN, CDR2 SVGIG (reference sequence). Between the trimmed V and J ends, which lost 2 bases and 0 bases, there was a span of 7 bases.

The gene calls are TRBV19 and TRBJ2-7; 11 bases agree with TRBD2. V was pared by 1 base and J by 5 bases, with 7 bases of the junction left unmatched. The CDR3 is 16 amino acids. Germline CDR1 is LNHDA and CDR2 is SQIVND (reference sequence). CDR3 region: CASSIGFLAGGDEQYF. The CDR3 nucleotides are TGTGCCAGTAGTATAGGATTTCTAGCGGGAGGAGACGAGCAGTACTTC.

The V and J genes are TRBV27 and TRBJ1-2; a possible D gene is TRBD1 (6 bases). This CDR3 is built from 14 residues. Germline loops: CDR1 MNHEY, CDR2 SMNVEV (reference sequence). V lost 6 bases to trimming and J lost 3 bases, with 14 bases between them. The CDR3 nucleotides read TGTGCCAGCAGCCCCAGGGGTGCGGACTATGGCTACACCTTC. Amino acids: CASSPRGADYGYTF.

V and J are TRBV5-1 and TRBJ2-1; 7 bases map to TRBD2. CDR3 length equals 14 residues. Per germline, CDR1 SGHRS and CDR2 YFSETQ. The V segment lost 7 bases and the J segment 4 bases; nucleotides outside the gene matches: 8. CDR3 loop: CASGKGTTYNEQFF. CDR3 coding DNA: TGCGCCAGCGGAAAAGGGACTACTTACAATGAGCAGTTCTTC.

CDR3 DNA: TGTGCCATCACCGGACAGGGGGGGAACACTGAAGCTTTCTTT. Protein: CAITGQGGNTEAFF. This chain uses TRBV10-3 with TRBJ1-1; 10 bases agree with TRBD1. From germline, CDR1 is ENHRY and CDR2 SYGVKD. CDR3 length: 14 amino acids. V shed 7 bases and J 1 base; nucleotides not matched to a gene: 3.

The rearrangement uses TRBV7-2 and TRBJ2-1; D possibly corresponds to TRBD2 (5 bases). V lost 5 bases, J lost 9 bases, and 14 bases lay in between. This CDR3 comprises 13 residues. CDR1 SGHTA and CDR2 FQGNSA come from the germline V gene. The CDR3 loop is CASSPNTRAEQFF. The CDR3 DNA follows: TGTGCCAGCAGCCCAAACACTAGAGCTGAGCAGTTCTTC.

V gene TRBV10-3 combines with J gene TRBJ1-1; 7 positions match TRBD1. This CDR3 is built from 14 residues. The ends lost 7 bases at V and 5 bases at J; junction bases unmatched: 10. Germline assignment: CDR1 ENHRY and CDR2 SYGVKD. In nucleotides, the CDR3 is TGTGCCATCAACCCAGGGGGGAGGGGAACTGAAGCTTTCTTT. Translated, it gives CAINPGGRGTEAFF.

The chain recombines TRBV5-1 with TRBJ2-7; D perhaps matches TRBD2 (6 bases). The length of the CDR3 is 14 residues. The V end lost 9 bases, the J end lost 5 bases, and 21 bases lay between the germline ends. Germline assignment: CDR1 SGHRS and CDR2 YFSETQ. The CDR3 sequence is CATRRRAGGHEQYF. The DNA for the CDR3 is TGCGCCACCAGACGACGGGCCGGAGGGCACGAGCAGTACTTC.

The chain recombines TRBV11-1 with TRBJ2-3; D perhaps matches TRBD1 (6 bases). Trimming cost V 5 bases and J 5 bases, with 11 bases left between them. CDR3 length: 13 amino acids. Germline loops: CDR1 SGHAT, CDR2 FQDESV (reference sequence). The CDR3 DNA follows: TGTGCCAGCAGCACAGGGCAAGGAGATACGCAGTATTTT. This codes for CASSTGQGDTQYF.

This clone was counted at least ten times. The rearrangement joins TRBV10-2 to TRBJ1-5; no firm D call. The CDR3 runs 14 residues. Germline V CDR1 and CDR2: WSHSY, SAAADI. Trimming took off 6 bases at V and 5 bases at J, with 14 bases between the two ends. The CDR3 is CASRGSGFYQPQHF. The DNA for the CDR3 is TGCGCCAGCAGGGGCAGCGGTTTCTATCAGCCCCAGCATTTT.

The V gene is TRBV10-3, the J gene TRBJ2-7, with 8 bases aligning to TRBD1. V was clipped by 8 bases and J by 2 bases; unmatched bases: 11. CDR1 ENHRY and CDR2 SYGVKD come from the germline V gene. This CDR3 spans 15 amino acids. The CDR3 bases are TGTGCCATCCGGGCAGGGGGCACTACGCCCTACGAGCAGTACTTC. This gives the protein CAIRAGGTTPYEQYF.

V is TRBV9 and J is TRBJ2-3; 11 bases are shared with TRBD2. The CDR3 runs to 18 residues. The J segment lost 4 bases and the V segment lost 0 bases, leaving 10 bases of the junction unmatched. Germline CDR1 and CDR2: SGDLS and YYNGEE. The CDR3 sequence: CASSVGPGLAERSDTQYF. CDR3 nucleotides: TGTGCCAGCAGCGTAGGACCGGGACTAGCGGAGAGATCAGATACGCAGTATTTT.